What follows are 12 T cell receptor beta chains derived from one specimen sequenced in a study of vaccination and CD4 T cells after COVID-19. Sequence data for DNA of cultured CD4+ T cells were generated by the Oncomine TCR Beta short-read assay. TCRdb processed the PCR reads anew with MiXCR; each CDR3 protein has one entry. The sample includes under 25,000 distinct CDR3 sequences, 23% of them seen just once. No antigens are known for them. Treatment in this sample: approximately nine-day PBMC culture with coronavirus spike peptide pools or control peptides (ViraFEST assay). Sequenced material: cultured CD4+ T cells from blood. All receptors come from a human donor with COVID-19.

This clonotype occurred a few times. CDR3 protein: CSVLWTGELFF. In DNA form, the CDR3 reads TGCAGCGTCCTTTGGACCGGGGAGCTGTTTTTT. This chain joins TRBV29-1 and TRBJ2-2, with D uncertain. V lost 6 bases, J lost 5 bases, and 7 bases lay in between. The CDR3 length is 11 residues. The germline CDR1 and CDR2 sequences are SQVTM and ANQGSEA.

The CDR3 is CASSDAGRTAKNTEAFF. The CDR3 DNA reads TGTGCCAGCAGTGATGCGGGAAGGACAGCTAAAAACACTGAAGCTTTCTTT. V gene TRBV25-1 combines with J gene TRBJ1-1; D possibly corresponds to TRBD1 (6 bases). CDR3 length equals 17 residues. The V gene's germline CDR1 is MGHDK and CDR2 SYGVNS. The V end lost 3 bases, the J end lost 2 bases, and 19 bases lay between the germline ends.

The chain carries TRBV11-2 and TRBJ2-4; no clear D. The CDR3 totals 15 residues. Per germline, CDR1 SGHAT and CDR2 FQNNGV. The V end lost 5 bases, the J end lost 3 bases, and 14 bases lay between the germline ends. CDR3: CASSNPTKGKNIQYF. As DNA, the CDR3 is TGTGCCAGCAGCAACCCAACAAAGGGCAAAAACATTCAGTACTTC.

The chain recombines TRBV7-9 with TRBJ1-2; TRBD1 agrees at 7 bases. The CDR3 has 15 residues. The V gene end was trimmed by 5 bases and the J gene end by 1 base; junction bases not matched to a gene: 7. From germline, CDR1 is SEHNR and CDR2 FQNEAQ (reference sequence). The CDR3 region is CASSEPGTVNYGYTF. CDR3 DNA: TGTGCCAGCAGCGAACCGGGGACAGTTAACTATGGCTACACCTTC.

A few counts support this clonotype. The V call is TRBV30, the J call TRBJ2-7; TRBD2 agrees at 7 bases. The CDR3 loop spans 12 amino acids. The junction had 6 bases not matched to a gene; V was cut back by 4 bases and J by 6 bases. Germline CDR1 reads GTSNPN; CDR2 reads SVGIG (reference sequence). CDR3 DNA: TGTGCCTGGACTTCGGGGAGGGTCGAGCAGTACTTC. This codes for CAWTSGRVEQYF.

In its sample, this clonotype is medium-sized (0.01 to 0.1%). The V gene is TRBV10-3, the J gene TRBJ1-5, with TRBD1 matching over 10 bases. The CDR3 covers 14 residues. Germline V lookup: CDR1 ENHRY, CDR2 SYGVKD. Losses at the gene ends were 8 bases for V and 6 bases for J; bases not matched to a gene: 7. The CDR3 reads CAIGDRGLGQPQHF. The CDR3 nucleotides read TGTGCCATCGGGGACAGGGGTCTGGGTCAGCCCCAGCATTTT.

This clonotype has more than one count but fewer than ten. The chain couples TRBV20-1 to TRBJ2-3; TRBD2 aligns across 8 bases. Germline trimming cut 6 bases from V and 0 bases from J; bases unmatched to any gene: 5. The CDR3 loop spans 14 amino acids. Germline CDR1 reads DFQATT; CDR2 reads SNEGSKA (reference sequence). The CDR3, as DNA: TGCAGTGCGCAAGCGGGGGTGAGCACAGATACGCAGTATTTT. Protein sequence: CSAQAGVSTDTQYF.

The chain recombines TRBV19 with TRBJ2-2, with TRBD1 matching over 9 bases. Germline V gene sequence: CDR1 LNHDA, CDR2 SQIVND (reference sequence). Trimming at V came to 5 bases and at J to 5 bases, leaving 9 bases not matched to a gene. CDR3 length equals 16 residues. CDR3 sequence (DNA): TGTGCCAGTAGTGGGTGGACAGGGGAGGGGACCGGGGAGCTGTTTTTT. This encodes CASSGWTGEGTGELFF.

This clonotype ranks as medium-sized. The V and J genes are TRBV2 and TRBJ1-5; maybe TRBD1 (5 bases). The germline CDR1 and CDR2 sequences are SNHLY and FYNNEI. The CDR3 runs 13 residues. The V gene lost 6 bases and the J gene lost 4 bases, with 10 bases spanning the gap. The CDR3: CASRVEGNQPQHF. The DNA of the CDR3 is TGTGCCAGCAGGGTGGAGGGGAATCAGCCCCAGCATTTT. Combining the CDR3 with reference TRBV2 and TRBJ1-5 gives the whole variable domain EPEVTQTPSHQVTQMGQEVILRCVPISNHLYFYWYRQILGQKVEFLVSFYNNEISEKSEIFDDQFSVERPDGSNFTLKIRSTKLEDSAMYFCASRVEGNQPQHFGDGTRLSIL.

This clonotype has a handful of counts. This chain links TRBV7-8 with TRBJ1-1, with D perhaps matching TRBD1 (5 bases). V was cut by 1 base and J by 1 base, with 16 bases left in between. Germline CDR1 and CDR2: SGHVS and FQNEAQ. The CDR3 is 17 amino acids. CDR3 DNA: TGTGCCAGCAGCTTAGGCGGGGGAAACAACAGGAACACTGAAGCTTTCTTT. Its protein product is CASSLGGGNNRNTEAFF.

The chain carries TRBV11-3 and TRBJ1-3; D uncertain. The germline gives CDR1 SGHNT, CDR2 YENEEA. CDR3 length equals 17 residues. The V end was cut by 0 bases, the J end by 0 bases, with 12 bases between. The CDR3 DNA reads TGTGCCAGCAGCTTAGATCAGAGGGCAAACTCTGGAAACACCATATATTTT. Its translation: CASSLDQRANSGNTIYF.

The chain links TRBV19 to TRBJ1-5; D is undetermined. V was cut by 9 bases and J by 1 base, with 10 bases left in between. Per the germline V gene, CDR1 is LNHDA and CDR2 is SQIVND (reference sequence). The CDR3 is 13 amino acids. The CDR3 spells CARGYTSNQPQHF. DNA of the CDR3: TGTGCCAGAGGGTACACCAGCAATCAGCCCCAGCATTTT.